This TCR beta chain was identified in a study of blood T cell repertoires in COVID-19. Some clones are missing from TCRdb's copy, which holds only in-frame ones; the method was immunoSEQ multiplex PCR. This table holds nearly 250,000 clones, approximately 90% found once. This TCR was sampled from a man aged 50-60 years who had been exposed to COVID-19. The sequenced material came from PBMCs or T cells enriched from blood (not recorded which).

The CDR3 is CASTLPMGGTYQETQYF. Written as DNA, the CDR3 is TGCGCCAGCACCTTACCCATGGGGGGGACCTACCAAGAGACCCAGTACTTC. The chain uses TRBV5-1 and TRBJ2-5; 7 bases map to TRBD2. CDR3 length: 17 residues. From germline, CDR1 is SGHRS and CDR2 YFSETQ. V dropped 6 bases and J dropped 0; count of bases not matched to a gene: 14.